One and the same sample provided the 15 T cell receptor beta chains below, sequenced in a study of blood T cells in healthy people across ages. For the second PCR, which ran for 7 to 11 cycles, a sample-barcoded 5' primer and a J-beta primer mix were used. TCRdb analysed the 5' RACE reads with MiXCR anew, one entry per CDR3 protein. The table lists about 900,000 distinct CDR3 sequences, around 62% of them singletons. Sequenced: blood. The receptor set was obtained from a man aged 25 to 40 in good health.

To note about this clonotype: The junction does not match germline at one end; this may be a read error. The chain employs TRBV6-1 and TRBJ1-2; tentatively, D is TRBD1 (6 bases). The CDR3 is made up of 13 amino acids. Germline V gives CDR1 MNHNS, CDR2 SASEGT. The CDR3 is CAGSETGSYGYTF. In DNA, the CDR3 is TGTGCCGGCAGTGAAACAGGGAGCTATGGCTACACCTTC.

Concerning this clonotype: At one boundary the junction diverges from the germline segment, which might be a read error. J is TRBJ1-4 and V is TRBV4-3; D gene uncertain. CDR1 is LGHNA, CDR2 YSLEER, per germline. The CDR3 covers 16 residues. CDR3 residues: CASRQDMSATNEKLFF. CDR3 DNA: TGCGCCAGCAGACAAGATATGAGCGCAACTAATGAAAAACTGTTTTTT.

This chain uses TRBV30 with TRBJ2-7; D is tentatively TRBD1 or TRBD2 (5 bases each). The germline V gene encodes CDR1 GTSNPN and CDR2 SVGIG (reference sequence). CDR3 size: 13 residues. Trimming removed 5 bases at V and 2 bases at J, with 13 bases between. The CDR3 DNA sequence: TGTGCCTGGGTGGGGGAAGGGCCCTACGAGCAGTACTTC. Translation gives CAWVGEGPYEQYF. Filled out from reference TRBV30 and TRBJ2-7, the complete variable domain reads SQTIHQWPATLVQPVGSPLSLECTVEGTSNPNLYWYRQAAGRGLQLLFYSVGIGQISSEVPQNLSASRPQDRQFILSSKKLLLSDSGFYLCAWVGEGPYEQYFGPGTRLTVT.

The genes are TRBV19 and TRBJ2-5; TRBD2 agrees at 9 bases. Looked up from germline, CDR1 is LNHDA and CDR2 is SQIVND (reference sequence). The length of the CDR3 is 14 residues. The CDR3 nucleotides are TGTGTGTGCTCCGGCGGGGGGGCCGGAGAGACCCAGTACTTC. This translates into CVCSGGGAGETQYF.

The chain is built from TRBV12-3 or TRBV12-4 and TRBJ2-1; TRBD2 agrees at 10 bases. CDR3 length: 17 amino acids. V was pared by 3 bases and J by 0 bases, with 5 bases of the junction left unmatched. The CDR3 is CASSFPSGRSSYNEQFF. The CDR3 region has the DNA TGTGCCAGCAGTTTTCCTAGCGGGAGAAGCTCCTACAATGAGCAGTTCTTC.

This clonotype was recorded a few times. The gene calls are TRBV29-1 and TRBJ1-2; D is perhaps TRBD1 (6 bases). Germline CDR1 and CDR2: SQVTM and ANQGSEA. CDR3 length: 12 amino acids. Trimming took 4 bases from V and 8 from J, leaving 14 bases between them. CDR3 DNA sequence: TGCAGCGTTGGATTTCCAGGGGAGGGCTACACCTTC. Translation: CSVGFPGEGYTF.

The J gene is TRBJ1-2, the V gene TRBV3-1; 7 nucleotides agree with TRBD1. Germline-derived CDR1 and CDR2 are LGHDT and YNNKEL (reference sequence). V trimming: 1 base; J trimming: 5 bases; junction bases outside the gene matches: 13. The CDR3 covers 17 residues. The CDR3 region has the DNA TGTGCCAGCAGCCAAGCTAGGGGGCGGCCGGGGGATTATGGCTACACCTTC. Protein: CASSQARGRPGDYGYTF.

The chain has TRBV12-3 or TRBV12-4 and TRBJ2-5; D uncertain. This CDR3 spans 12 amino acids. The V end was cut by 6 bases, the J end by 5 bases, with 10 bases between. In DNA form, the CDR3 reads TGTGCCAGCAGCCGACAACGGGAGACCCAGTACTTC. Protein: CASSRQRETQYF.

J is TRBJ2-5 and V is TRBV28; possible D gene TRBD2, 6 bases. The better agreement between TRBJ2-7 and the DNA end casts doubt on the J call. Germline loops: CDR1 MDHEN, CDR2 SYDVKM. This CDR3 is built from 13 residues. This CDR3 is CASRRRADYEQYF. CDR3 sequence (DNA): TGTGCCAGCAGAAGGAGGGCGGACTACGAGCAGTACTTC.

This clonotype was detected a few times. The chain recombines TRBV28 with TRBJ2-7, with 7 bases that match TRBD1. From germline, CDR1 is MDHEN and CDR2 SYDVKM. The CDR3 contains 15 residues. Germline trimming cut 5 bases from V and 0 bases from J; bases unmatched to any gene: 7. The CDR3 DNA follows: TGTGCCAGCAGTCGCTCGGGACAGATCTCCTACGAGCAGTACTTC. Translating it yields CASSRSGQISYEQYF.

V gene TRBV6-2 or TRBV6-3 combines with J gene TRBJ2-3; D is undetermined. The CDR3 extends over 15 amino acids. Germline loops: CDR1 MNHEY, CDR2 SVGEGT. Deletions cut 2 bases from V and 0 bases from J, with 9 bases between. The CDR3 sequence: CASSYAGASTDTQYF. The CDR3 DNA reads as TGTGCCAGCAGTTACGCAGGTGCTAGCACAGATACGCAGTATTTT.

J is TRBJ2-3 and V is TRBV20-1; D unclear. The CDR3 runs 14 residues. Germline V gene data show CDR1 as DFQATT and CDR2 as SNEGSKA (reference sequence). The V end was cut by 0 bases, the J end by 4 bases, with 11 bases between. The CDR3, as DNA: TGCAGTGCTAGAGATTCGCTAGTATCAGATACGCAGTATTTT. Protein product: CSARDSLVSDTQYF.

This chain uses TRBV20-1 with TRBJ2-5, with 12 bases fitting TRBD1. The V and J ends lost 5 bases and 5 bases, in that order; junction bases with no gene match: 12. In germline, CDR1 is DFQATT, CDR2 SNEGSKA (reference sequence). The CDR3 sequence is 16 residues long. This CDR3 reads CSAVDPGQGALETQYF. DNA for the CDR3: TGCAGTGCTGTCGACCCGGGACAGGGGGCCTTGGAGACCCAGTACTTC.

The chain couples TRBV9 to TRBJ1-2, with D possibly being TRBD1 (6 bases). CDR3 length equals 12 residues. In germline, CDR1 is SGDLS, CDR2 YYNGEE. V was pared by 6 bases and J by 8 bases, with 14 bases between. CDR3 nucleotides: TGTGCCAGCATGAGATGGGACATCGGCTACACCTTC. This codes for CASMRWDIGYTF.

The chain employs TRBV6-5 and TRBJ1-2; D is unclear. Germline values: CDR1 MNHEY, CDR2 SVGAGI. CDR3 length: 13 residues. The V end lost 7 bases, the J end lost 7 bases, and 16 bases lay between the germline ends. Here the CDR3 reads CASKNGEAAGYTF. The CDR3 nucleotides are TGTGCCAGCAAAAATGGGGAGGCTGCTGGCTACACCTTC.